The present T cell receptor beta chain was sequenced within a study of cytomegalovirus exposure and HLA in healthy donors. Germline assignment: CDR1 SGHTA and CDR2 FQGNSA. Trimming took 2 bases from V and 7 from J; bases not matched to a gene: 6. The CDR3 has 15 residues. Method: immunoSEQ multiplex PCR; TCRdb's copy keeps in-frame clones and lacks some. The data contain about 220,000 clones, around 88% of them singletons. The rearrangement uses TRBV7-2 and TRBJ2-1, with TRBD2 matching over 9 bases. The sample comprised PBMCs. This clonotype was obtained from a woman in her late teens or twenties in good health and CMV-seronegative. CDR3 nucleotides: TGTGCCAGCAGCTTAAGAGTGACTAGCGGAAATGAGCAGTTCTTC. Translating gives CASSLRVTSGNEQFF.